This T cell receptor (beta chain) derives from a study of T cells in narcolepsy. Study background: Enrolled donors included narcolepsy type 1 or type 2 patients and healthy controls.

Study-wide findings and caveats: Autoreactive clonotypes reportedly recurred in blood of same and different patients, not controls. Same-patient CSF and blood CD4+ T cell clonotypes included HCRT-specific and TRIB2-specific autoreactive ones.

Points on this clone: Its target is unknown.

The assay was immunoSEQ multiplex PCR, and TCRdb's table has in-frame clones only and misses some. The table lists roughly 34,000 clones, around 87% of them singletons. V dropped 5 bases and J dropped 1 base, with 12 bases sitting between them. CDR1 is MNHNS and CDR2 is SASEGT in the germline V gene. The CDR3 spans 14 residues. The V and J genes are TRBV6-1 and TRBJ2-7, with D unresolved. This TCR was recovered from a human donor with narcolepsy. The sample taken for sequencing was CD45RA- memory CD4+ T cells from PBMCs. The CDR3 protein is CASSYKGRSYEQYF. CDR3 in DNA: TGTGCCAGCAGTTATAAAGGCAGATCCTACGAGCAGTACTTC.